Included here is one T cell receptor (beta chain) sequence, with context. The data were taken from a study of blood T cell repertoires in COVID-19. Whole-study context: The samples span acute and convalescent COVID-19 from the United States, Italy and Spain. In each case, the material was cDNA or gDNA derived from T cells, B-cell-depleted T cells, or PBMCs.

Only in-frame clones appear in the TCRdb table, and some are missing; sequencing was by immunoSEQ multiplex PCR. The repertoire holds 16,000 or so clones, about 87% seen once, with around 13% in the top ten. After removal of 5 bases from V and 6 bases from J, the junction contained 3 bases not matched to a gene. The CDR3 loop spans 12 amino acids. Germline CDR1 reads KGHSH; CDR2 reads LQKENI. The sequence came from a human donor in a cohort sampled during active COVID-19. Sequencing was done on a sample of peripheral blood. This chain connects TRBV18 to TRBJ2-7, with 8 bases fitting TRBD1. This chain's CDR3 is CASSRTGREQYF. CDR3 bases: TGTGCCAGCTCAAGGACAGGGCGCGAGCAGTACTTC.